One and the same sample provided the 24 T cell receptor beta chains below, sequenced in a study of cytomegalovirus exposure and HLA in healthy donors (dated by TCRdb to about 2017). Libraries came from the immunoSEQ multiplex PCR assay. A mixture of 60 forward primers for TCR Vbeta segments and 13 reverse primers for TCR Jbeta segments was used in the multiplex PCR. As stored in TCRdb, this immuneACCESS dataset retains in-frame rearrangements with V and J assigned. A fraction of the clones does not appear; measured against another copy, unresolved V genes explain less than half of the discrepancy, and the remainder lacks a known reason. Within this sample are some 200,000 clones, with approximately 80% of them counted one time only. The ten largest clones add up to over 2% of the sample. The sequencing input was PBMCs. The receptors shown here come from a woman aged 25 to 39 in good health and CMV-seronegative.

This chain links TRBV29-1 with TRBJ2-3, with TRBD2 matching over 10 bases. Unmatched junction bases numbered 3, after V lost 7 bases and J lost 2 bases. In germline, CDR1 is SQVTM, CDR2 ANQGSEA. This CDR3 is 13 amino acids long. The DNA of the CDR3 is TGCAGCGATAGCGGGAGGTTCACAGATACGCAGTATTTT. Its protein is CSDSGRFTDTQYF.

The CDR3 DNA follows: TGCGCCAGCAGTGTTGACCCAGGGGATGAGCAGTACTTC. Translating it yields CASSVDPGDEQYF. The genes are TRBV10-1 and TRBJ2-7, with D tentatively TRBD1 (6 bases). The CDR3 is 13 amino acids. Deletions cut 4 bases from V and 7 bases from J, with 14 bases between. CDR1 and CDR2 (germline): WNHNN, SYGVQD (reference sequence).

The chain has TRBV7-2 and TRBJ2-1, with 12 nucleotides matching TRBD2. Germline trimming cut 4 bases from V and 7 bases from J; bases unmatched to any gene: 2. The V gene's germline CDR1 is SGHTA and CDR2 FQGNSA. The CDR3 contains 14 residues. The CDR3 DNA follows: TGTGCCAGCAGCTCCGGGACTAGCGGGAATGAGCAGTTCTTC. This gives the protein CASSSGTSGNEQFF.

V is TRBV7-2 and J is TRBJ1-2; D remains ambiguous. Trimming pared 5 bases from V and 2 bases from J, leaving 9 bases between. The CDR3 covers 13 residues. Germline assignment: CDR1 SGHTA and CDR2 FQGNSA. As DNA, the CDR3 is TGTGCCAGCAGCCCCCGGAGGAACTATGGCTACACCTTC. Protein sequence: CASSPRRNYGYTF. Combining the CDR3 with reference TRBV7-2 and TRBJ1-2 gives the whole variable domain GAGVSQSPSNKVTEKGKDVELRCDPISGHTALYWYRQSLGQGLEFLIYFQGNSAPDKSGLPSDRFSAERTGGSVSTLTIQRTQQEDSAVYLCASSPRRNYGYTFGSGTRLTVV.

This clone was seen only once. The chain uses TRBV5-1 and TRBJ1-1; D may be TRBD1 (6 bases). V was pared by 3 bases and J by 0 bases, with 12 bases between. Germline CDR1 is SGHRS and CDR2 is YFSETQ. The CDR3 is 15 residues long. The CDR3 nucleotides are TGCGCCAGCAGCTCCATGGGGGCAATGAACACTGAAGCTTTCTTT. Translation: CASSSMGAMNTEAFF.

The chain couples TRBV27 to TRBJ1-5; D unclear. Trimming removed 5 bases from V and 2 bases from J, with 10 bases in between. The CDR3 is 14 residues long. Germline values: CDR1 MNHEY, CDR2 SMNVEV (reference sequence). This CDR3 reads CASSMEAGNQPQHF. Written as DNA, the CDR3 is TGTGCCAGCAGTATGGAGGCAGGCAATCAGCCCCAGCATTTT.

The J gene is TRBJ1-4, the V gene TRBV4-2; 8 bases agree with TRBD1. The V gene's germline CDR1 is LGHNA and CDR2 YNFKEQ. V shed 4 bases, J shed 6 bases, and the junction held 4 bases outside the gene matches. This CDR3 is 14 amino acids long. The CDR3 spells CASSPGGADEKLFF. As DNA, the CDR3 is TGTGCCAGCAGCCCAGGGGGCGCCGATGAAAAACTGTTTTTT.

The CDR3, as DNA: TGTGCCAGTAGTGCGCTCCGGGACAGGGGACAGCCCCAGCATTTT. Protein sequence: CASSALRDRGQPQHF. This chain connects TRBV19 to TRBJ1-5; 10 positions match TRBD1. Germline-derived CDR1 and CDR2 are LNHDA and SQIVND (reference sequence). This CDR3 comprises 15 residues. The J segment lost 7 bases and the V segment lost 5 bases, leaving 8 bases of the junction unmatched. Supplemented by reference TRBV19 and TRBJ1-5, the full variable domain reads DGGITQSPKYLFRKEGQNVTLSCEQNLNHDAMYWYRQDPGQGLRLIYYSQIVNDFQKGDIAEGYSVSREKKESFPLTVTSAQKNPTAFYLCASSALRDRGQPQHFGDGTRLSIL.

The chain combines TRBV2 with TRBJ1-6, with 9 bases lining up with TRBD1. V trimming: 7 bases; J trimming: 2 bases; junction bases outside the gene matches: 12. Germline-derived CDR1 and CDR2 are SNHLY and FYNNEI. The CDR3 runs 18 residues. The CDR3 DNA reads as TGTGCCAGCACCGACCAGGACAGGGGTTTTGCCTATAATTCACCCCTCCACTTT. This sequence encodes CASTDQDRGFAYNSPLHF.

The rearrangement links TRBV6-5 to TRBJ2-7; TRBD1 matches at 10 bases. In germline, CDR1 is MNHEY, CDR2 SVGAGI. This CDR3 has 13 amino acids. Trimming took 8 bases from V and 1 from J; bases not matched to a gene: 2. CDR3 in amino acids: CASGQGESYEQYF. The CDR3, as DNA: TGTGCCAGCGGACAGGGGGAATCCTACGAGCAGTACTTC.

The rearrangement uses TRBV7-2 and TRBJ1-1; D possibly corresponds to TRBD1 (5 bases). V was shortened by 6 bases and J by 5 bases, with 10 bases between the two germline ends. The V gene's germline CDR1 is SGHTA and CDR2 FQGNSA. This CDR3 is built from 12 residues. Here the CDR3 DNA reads TGTGCCAGCAGTCTTTACAGGACTGAAGCTTTCTTT. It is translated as CASSLYRTEAFF.

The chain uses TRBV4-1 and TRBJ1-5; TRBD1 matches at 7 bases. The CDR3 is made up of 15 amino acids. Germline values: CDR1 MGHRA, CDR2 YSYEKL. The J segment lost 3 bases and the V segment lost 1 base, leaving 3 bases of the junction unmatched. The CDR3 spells CASSQGDRDNQPQHF. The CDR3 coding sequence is TGCGCCAGCAGCCAAGGAGACAGGGACAATCAGCCCCAGCATTTT.

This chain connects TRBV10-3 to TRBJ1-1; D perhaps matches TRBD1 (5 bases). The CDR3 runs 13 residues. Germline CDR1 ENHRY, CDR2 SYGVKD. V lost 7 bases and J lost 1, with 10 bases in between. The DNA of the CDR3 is TGTGCCATCAAGAGGACAACGAACACTGAAGCTTTCTTT. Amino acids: CAIKRTTNTEAFF.

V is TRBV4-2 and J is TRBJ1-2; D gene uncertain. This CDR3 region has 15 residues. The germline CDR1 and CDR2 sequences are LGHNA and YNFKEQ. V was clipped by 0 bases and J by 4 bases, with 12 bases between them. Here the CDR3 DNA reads TGTGCCAGCAGCCAAGAGAACAGTGAGCTCTATGGCTACACCTTC. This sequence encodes CASSQENSELYGYTF.

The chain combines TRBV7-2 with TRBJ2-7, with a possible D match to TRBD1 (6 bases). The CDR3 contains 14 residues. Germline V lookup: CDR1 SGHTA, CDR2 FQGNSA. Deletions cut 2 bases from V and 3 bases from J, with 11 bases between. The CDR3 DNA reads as TGTGCCAGCAGCTTATCGCCAGGGGTCTACGAGCAGTACTTC. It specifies CASSLSPGVYEQYF. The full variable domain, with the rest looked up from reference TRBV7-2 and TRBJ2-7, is GAGVSQSPSNKVTEKGKDVELRCDPISGHTALYWYRQSLGQGLEFLIYFQGNSAPDKSGLPSDRFSAERTGGSVSTLTIQRTQQEDSAVYLCASSLSPGVYEQYFGPGTRLTVT.

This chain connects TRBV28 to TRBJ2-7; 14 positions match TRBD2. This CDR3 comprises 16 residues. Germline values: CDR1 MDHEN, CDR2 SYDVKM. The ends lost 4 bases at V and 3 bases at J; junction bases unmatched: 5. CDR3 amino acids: CASSSVGTSGSYEQYF. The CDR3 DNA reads TGTGCCAGCAGTTCTGTCGGGACTAGCGGGAGCTACGAGCAGTACTTC.

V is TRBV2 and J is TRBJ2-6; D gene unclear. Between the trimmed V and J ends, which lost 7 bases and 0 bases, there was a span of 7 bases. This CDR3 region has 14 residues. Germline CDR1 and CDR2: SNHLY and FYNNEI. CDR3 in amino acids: CASNINSGANVLTF. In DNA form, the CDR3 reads TGTGCCAGCAACATCAACTCTGGGGCCAACGTCCTGACTTTC.

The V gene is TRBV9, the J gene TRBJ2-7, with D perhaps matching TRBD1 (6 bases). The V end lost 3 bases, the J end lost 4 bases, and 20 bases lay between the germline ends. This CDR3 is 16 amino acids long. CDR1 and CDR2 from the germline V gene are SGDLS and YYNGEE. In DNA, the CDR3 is TGTGCCAGCAGCGGGTCCGGGACACCCTTACTTTACGAGCAGTACTTC. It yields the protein CASSGSGTPLLYEQYF.

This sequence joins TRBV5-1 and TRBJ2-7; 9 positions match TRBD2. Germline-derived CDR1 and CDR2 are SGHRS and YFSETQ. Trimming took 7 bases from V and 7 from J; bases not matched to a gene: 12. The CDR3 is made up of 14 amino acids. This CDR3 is CASALGGGDVEQYF. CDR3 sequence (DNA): TGCGCCAGCGCCCTGGGCGGGGGGGACGTGGAGCAGTACTTC.

This CDR3 reads CASSQEGAGAGDTQYF. CDR3 DNA sequence: TGCGCCAGCAGCCAAGAGGGGGCGGGGGCGGGAGATACGCAGTATTTT. The chain uses TRBV4-3 and TRBJ2-3, with a weak D call TRBD2 (7 bases). Germline-derived CDR1 and CDR2 are LGHNA and YSLEER. The CDR3 contains 16 residues. V dropped 0 bases and J dropped 5 bases, with 15 bases sitting between them.

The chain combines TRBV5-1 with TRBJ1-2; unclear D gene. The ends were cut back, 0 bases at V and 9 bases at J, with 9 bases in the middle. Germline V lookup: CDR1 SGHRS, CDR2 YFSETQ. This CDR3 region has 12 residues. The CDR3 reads CASSLVGMSYTF. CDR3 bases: TGCGCCAGCAGCTTGGTGGGCATGAGCTACACCTTC.

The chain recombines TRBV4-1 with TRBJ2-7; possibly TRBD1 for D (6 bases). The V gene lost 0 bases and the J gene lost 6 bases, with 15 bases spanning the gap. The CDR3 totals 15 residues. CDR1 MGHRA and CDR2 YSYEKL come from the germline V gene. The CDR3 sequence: CASSQEGWQGREQYF. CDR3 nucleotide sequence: TGCGCCAGCAGCCAAGAAGGTTGGCAGGGGCGCGAGCAGTACTTC.

This CDR3 reads CASSSPNTEAFF. The CDR3 nucleotides are TGTGCCAGCAGTTCTCCGAACACTGAAGCTTTCTTT. V gene TRBV6-5 combines with J gene TRBJ1-1; D ambiguous. V shed 4 bases and J shed 1 base, with 4 bases lying between them. The CDR3 has 12 residues. CDR1 MNHEY and CDR2 SVGAGI come from the germline V gene.

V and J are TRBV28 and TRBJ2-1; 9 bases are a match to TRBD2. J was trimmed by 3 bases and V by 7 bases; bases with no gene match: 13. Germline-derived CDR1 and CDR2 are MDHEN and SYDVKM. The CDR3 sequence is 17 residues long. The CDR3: CASNLDWTSAFYNEQFF. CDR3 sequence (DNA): TGTGCCAGCAACTTAGATTGGACTAGCGCCTTCTACAATGAGCAGTTCTTC.